This T cell receptor (beta chain) was sequenced for a study of blood T cell repertoires in COVID-19. Turning to the study itself: Acute-phase and convalescent COVID-19 samples originated in the United States, Italy and Spain. Sample material is recorded as cDNA or gDNA derived from T cells, B-cell-depleted T cells, or PBMCs.

In the authors' methods: Reference gene primer amplification gave nucleated cell count estimates. Using immunoSEQ multiplex PCR, the repertoire was profiled, and TCRdb retains in-frame clones only, with some absent. The V and J calls and the clone size are those of that table, but D and trimming were determined from the DNA. The sample shows approximately 300,000 clones, roughly 88% of them seen only once. The count of this clone is one. The CDR3 length is 13 residues. V was cut by 7 bases and J by 1 base, with 13 bases left in between. Germline values: CDR1 SQVTM, CDR2 ANQGSEA. This receptor was taken from a woman between 45 and 65 years old with acute or convalescent COVID-19. The specimen sequenced was peripheral blood. The rearrangement joins TRBV29-1 to TRBJ1-1; unclear D gene. This CDR3 is CSGAPQANTEAFF. CDR3 nucleotides: TGCAGCGGCGCCCCCCAGGCGAACACTGAAGCTTTCTTT.